Shown below are 13 T cell receptor beta chains from a single sample sequenced in a study of Ad26.COV2.S vaccination and SARS-CoV-2 variants. Treatment defined: around 19 received Ad26.COV2.S at low or high dose, single or two shots; several received placebo; per-sample allocation not given. Material that was analyzed had been drawn on day 63 after the first vaccine or placebo injection. Sequenced by immunoSEQ multiplex PCR; TCRdb stores in-frame clones only, minus some. Here the sample spans about 460,000 clones, 80% to 90% being singletons. The sample in question was peripheral blood, obtained in a trial of Ad26.COV2.S vaccine versus placebo. Source of these receptors: a person between 18 and 59 years old who received the Ad26.COV2.S COVID-19 vaccine or a placebo.

CDR3 DNA: TGTGCCAGCAGTGAGAGGGAGCGGGAGATGGCAGATACGCAGTATTTT. It yields the protein CASSEREREMADTQYF. The V call is TRBV2, the J call TRBJ2-3; 8 nucleotides match TRBD2. The CDR3 contains 16 residues. Germline CDR1 reads SNHLY; CDR2 reads FYNNEI. The V gene end was trimmed by 3 bases and the J gene end by 4 bases; junction bases not matched to a gene: 9.

This clone was counted a single time. Here the CDR3 reads CASSLVGGSGNTIYF. The CDR3 coding sequence is TGTGCCAGCAGCTTAGTTGGTGGCTCTGGAAACACCATATATTTT. The chain uses TRBV7-8 and TRBJ1-3; D unclear. The CDR3 is 15 residues long. Germline V gene sequence: CDR1 SGHVS, CDR2 FQNEAQ. With 1 base removed from V and 0 bases from J, the gap between germline ends came to 7 bases.

This chain uses TRBV10-3 with TRBJ1-2, with D possibly matching TRBD1 (5 bases). Trimming pared 1 base from V and 3 bases from J, leaving 12 bases between. CDR3 size: 15 residues. CDR1 ENHRY and CDR2 SYGVKD come from the germline V gene. The CDR3 coding sequence is TGTGCCATCAGTGAGTTTGGAGGAGGGGACTATGGCTACACCTTC. This encodes CAISEFGGGDYGYTF.

This clone was observed a handful of times. The gene calls are TRBV5-4 and TRBJ1-2; D is undetermined. This CDR3 spans 12 amino acids. Germline CDR1 is SGHNT and CDR2 is YYREEE (reference sequence). Trimming removed 9 bases at V and 2 bases at J, with 11 bases between. CDR3 coding DNA: TGTGCCACCCACGGCACCAACTATGGCTACACCTTC. Translating gives CATHGTNYGYTF.

This chain links TRBV9 with TRBJ2-3; D is uncertain. Trimming stripped 0 bases from V and 0 bases from J, with 8 bases between. CDR3 length: 15 amino acids. Germline CDR1 SGDLS, CDR2 YYNGEE. CDR3 protein: CASSVGGSSTDTQYF. As DNA, the CDR3 is TGTGCCAGCAGCGTAGGGGGATCTAGCACAGATACGCAGTATTTT. Looking up the rest from reference TRBV9 and TRBJ2-3 gives the full variable domain: DSGVTQTPKHLITATGQRVTLRCSPRSGDLSVYWYQQSLDQGLQFLIQYYNGEERAKGNILERFSAQQFPDLHSELNLSSLELGDSALYFCASSVGGSSTDTQYFGPGTRLTVL.

J is TRBJ1-6 and V is TRBV7-2, with unresolved D. CDR1 SGHTA and CDR2 FQGNSA come from the germline V gene. V gave up 5 bases and J gave up 3 bases, with 8 bases separating them. The CDR3 totals 14 residues. Here the CDR3 DNA reads TGTGCCAGCAGCCCTAGGGACTATAATTCACCCCTCCACTTT. This codes for CASSPRDYNSPLHF.

This clone has just one count. The chain is built from TRBV7-9 and TRBJ2-7, with D tentatively TRBD1 (5 bases). The length of the CDR3 is 15 residues. The V end lost 5 bases, the J end lost 2 bases, and 16 bases lay between the germline ends. CDR1 and CDR2 from the germline V gene are SEHNR and FQNEAQ (reference sequence). In nucleotides, the CDR3 is TGTGCCAGCAGCACCCCTGGGCAGGGAACCTACGAGCAGTACTTC. Residues: CASSTPGQGTYEQYF.

This clone was counted a few times. The gene calls are TRBV11-3 and TRBJ2-1; D is ambiguous. V was trimmed by 1 base and J by 8 bases, leaving 15 bases between them. The CDR3 is made up of 15 amino acids. Germline-derived CDR1 and CDR2 are SGHNT and YENEEA. The CDR3 sequence is CASSLGANDVDEQFF. The CDR3 DNA is TGTGCCAGCAGCTTAGGTGCGAACGACGTGGATGAGCAGTTCTTC.

This rearrangement joins TRBV3-1 (or the pseudogene TRBV3-2) to TRBJ2-1; the D gene could be TRBD1 or TRBD2 (5 bases each). The germline V gene encodes CDR1 LGHDT and CDR2 YNNKEL (reference sequence). V was clipped by 4 bases and J by 3 bases, with 10 bases between them. The CDR3 spans 14 residues. The CDR3 reads CASSRRGDYNEQFF. The CDR3 coding sequence is TGTGCCAGCAGCCGGAGAGGGGACTACAATGAGCAGTTCTTC.

CDR3 in DNA: TGTGCCAGCAGGGCGACAGAAGGCCTAACCTACGAGCAGTACTTC. Its protein is CASRATEGLTYEQYF. The rearrangement uses TRBV2 and TRBJ2-7; D possibly corresponds to TRBD1 (5 bases). Germline V gene lookup returns CDR1 SNHLY and CDR2 FYNNEI. Trimming stripped 6 bases from V and 2 bases from J, with 17 bases between. The CDR3 totals 15 residues.

In DNA, the CDR3 is TGTGCCAGCAGTTTATCCGAGGATGAAAAACTGTTTTTT. It yields the protein CASSLSEDEKLFF. The chain couples TRBV28 to TRBJ1-4; the D is unclear. Germline-derived CDR1 and CDR2 are MDHEN and SYDVKM. V dropped 1 base and J dropped 6 bases, with 6 bases sitting between them. This CDR3 has 13 residues.

The gene calls are TRBV5-5 and TRBJ2-1; D perhaps matches TRBD1 (9 bases). V was cut by 4 bases and J by 3 bases, with 14 bases left in between. From germline, CDR1 is SGHKS and CDR2 YYEKEE (reference sequence). The CDR3 totals 15 residues. CDR3 DNA sequence: TGTGCCAGCAGCCGGGAGGGACAGGGCTACAATGAGCAGTTCTTC. Protein product: CASSREGQGYNEQFF.

This chain joins TRBV6-5 and TRBJ2-1, with TRBD2 matching 10 bases. The CDR3 sequence is 15 residues long. CDR1 is MNHEY, CDR2 SVGAGI, per germline. V lost 6 bases, J lost 4 bases, and 6 bases stayed unmatched. CDR3 protein: CASRLAGGLYNEQFF. CDR3 DNA sequence: TGTGCCAGCAGATTAGCGGGGGGACTGTACAATGAGCAGTTCTTC.